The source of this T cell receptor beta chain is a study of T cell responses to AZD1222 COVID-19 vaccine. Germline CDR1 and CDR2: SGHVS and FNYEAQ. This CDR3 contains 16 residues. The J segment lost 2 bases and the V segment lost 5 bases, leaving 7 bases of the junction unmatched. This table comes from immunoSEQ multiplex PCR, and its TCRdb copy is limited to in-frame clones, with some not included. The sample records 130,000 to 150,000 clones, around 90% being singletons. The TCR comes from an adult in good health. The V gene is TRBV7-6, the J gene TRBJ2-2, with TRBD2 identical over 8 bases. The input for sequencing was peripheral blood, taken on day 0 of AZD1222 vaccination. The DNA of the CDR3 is TGTGCCAGCAGCCGAACCAGCGGGAGAAACACCGGGGAGCTGTTTTTT. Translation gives CASSRTSGRNTGELFF.